These 30 T cell receptor beta chains originate from one sample sequenced in a study of blood T cell repertoires in COVID-19. Produced via immunoSEQ multiplex PCR; TCRdb's table is partial and in-frame only. The repertoire holds around 53,000 clones, with about 81% as singletons. The sample was peripheral blood. These receptors were collected from a man in his 70s with active COVID-19.

The rearrangement links TRBV5-1 to TRBJ2-5; 9 nucleotides align to TRBD1. CDR1 and CDR2 (germline): SGHRS, YFSETQ. The ends lost 3 bases at V and 5 bases at J; junction bases unmatched: 5. The CDR3 is made up of 14 amino acids. CDR3 region: CASSSQGAWETQYF. The CDR3 coding sequence is TGCGCCAGCAGCTCACAGGGGGCGTGGGAGACCCAGTACTTC.

V usage is TRBV2 and J usage is TRBJ2-3; 9 bases fit TRBD2. Germline CDR1 reads SNHLY; CDR2 reads FYNNEI. The CDR3 has 15 residues. Unmatched junction bases numbered 8, after V lost 5 bases and J lost 5 bases. CDR3 loop: CASSSAGGQLDTQYF. CDR3 DNA sequence: TGTGCCAGCAGTTCCGCGGGAGGGCAGTTAGATACGCAGTATTTT.

The chain couples TRBV5-1 to TRBJ1-4; 8 bases are a match to TRBD1. This CDR3 spans 15 amino acids. The trim removed 4 bases at V and 7 bases at J, leaving 9 bases unmatched. Germline-derived CDR1 and CDR2 are SGHRS and YFSETQ. The chain's CDR3 is CASSQQGQAFEKLFF. The CDR3, as DNA: TGCGCCAGCAGCCAACAGGGACAGGCCTTTGAAAAACTGTTTTTT.

The V and J genes are TRBV5-1 and TRBJ2-2; D is unclear. This CDR3 contains 12 residues. The V gene lost 0 bases and the J gene lost 7 bases, with 4 bases spanning the gap. Germline CDR1 SGHRS, CDR2 YFSETQ. In nucleotides, the CDR3 is TGCGCCAGCAGCTTGGCTAACGGGGAGCTGTTTTTT. It yields the protein CASSLANGELFF.

The rearrangement joins TRBV13 to TRBJ2-7, with D possibly being TRBD2 (6 bases). The germline V gene has CDR1 PRHDT and CDR2 FYEKMQ (reference sequence). The germline V and J ends were trimmed by 2 bases and 0 bases, with 17 bases remaining between them. The CDR3 extends over 17 amino acids. CDR3 nucleotide sequence: TGTGCCAGCAGCTTACCCGGGACTCCCCCACACTCCTACGAGCAGTACTTC. Translating it yields CASSLPGTPPHSYEQYF.

This clone was seen more than once but under ten times. This sequence joins TRBV7-9 and TRBJ2-2, with a possible D match to TRBD1 (6 bases). The CDR3 loop spans 15 amino acids. Germline V gene lookup returns CDR1 SEHNR and CDR2 FQNEAQ (reference sequence). The V gene lost 6 bases and the J gene lost 5 bases, with 16 bases spanning the gap. The CDR3 is CASRRTGRETGELFF. CDR3 in DNA: TGTGCCAGCAGACGCACAGGGAGAGAAACCGGGGAGCTGTTTTTT.

This chain links TRBV7-9 with TRBJ1-6; no reliable D call. This CDR3 has 12 amino acids. Trimming stripped 4 bases from V and 14 bases from J, with 12 bases between. CDR1 is SEHNR and CDR2 is FQNEAQ in the germline V gene (reference sequence). The CDR3 region has the DNA TGTGCCAGCAGCTCGGACTACTCAGCCCTCCACTTT. Translated: CASSSDYSALHF.

The rearrangement links TRBV5-8 to TRBJ1-4, with 7 bases that match TRBD1. With V trimmed by 2 bases and J by 12 bases, 7 bases remained unmatched. The V gene's germline CDR1 is SGHTS and CDR2 YDEGEE. There are 13 residues in the CDR3. The CDR3 is CASSFLSGQELFF. CDR3 DNA: TGTGCCAGCAGCTTTCTGAGCGGACAGGAACTGTTTTTT. Variable domain in full (rest from reference TRBV5-8 and TRBJ1-4): EAGVTQSPTHLIKTRGQQATLRCSPISGHTSVYWYQQALGLGLQFLLWYDEGEERNRGNFPPRFSGRQFPNYSSELNVNALELEDSALYLCASSFLSGQELFFGSGTQLSVL.

The DNA for the CDR3 is TGCGCCAGCAGCCAAGCCCGAGGTAGCCCTCTACTAAACACAGATACGCAGTATTTT. This translates into CASSQARGSPLLNTDTQYF. The chain has TRBV4-3 and TRBJ2-3; D not certain. There are 19 residues in the CDR3. Germline values: CDR1 LGHNA, CDR2 YSLEER. The V end lost 1 base, the J end lost 2 bases, and 22 bases lay between the germline ends.

This CDR3 is CATSDPTSTSGRFTAKNIQYF. The CDR3 nucleotides read TGTGCCACCAGTGACCCAACCTCGACTAGCGGGAGGTTTACAGCCAAAAACATTCAGTACTTC. V gene TRBV24-1 combines with J gene TRBJ2-4, with 13 positions matching TRBD2. V was pared by 4 bases and J by 0 bases, with 14 bases of the junction left unmatched. Germline V gene sequence: CDR1 KGHDR, CDR2 SFDVKD. This CDR3 is 21 amino acids long.

The chain employs TRBV24-1 and TRBJ1-2; the D is unclear. The CDR3 is made up of 13 amino acids. Trimming took off 3 bases at V and 6 bases at J, with 10 bases between the two ends. Germline values: CDR1 KGHDR, CDR2 SFDVKD. The DNA of the CDR3 is TGTGCCACCAGTGATCGCGGGCTACATGGCTACACCTTC. It is translated as CATSDRGLHGYTF.

The chain combines TRBV14 with TRBJ1-6; D possibly corresponds to TRBD1 (6 bases). Trimming took 3 bases from V and 9 from J, leaving 18 bases between them. This CDR3 has 16 residues. CDR1 SGHDN and CDR2 FVKESK come from the germline V gene. The CDR3 bases are TGTGCCAGCAGCCAGAGTGGGGGGGCAGCTAGTTCACCCCTCCACTTT. It translates to CASSQSGGAASSPLHF.

This clone was seen a few times. The rearrangement links TRBV3-1 (or the pseudogene TRBV3-2) to TRBJ2-7; 10 nucleotides agree with TRBD2. CDR3 length: 16 amino acids. V lost 1 base to trimming and J lost 4 bases; unmatched junction nucleotides: 7. Germline loops: CDR1 LGHDT, CDR2 YNNKEL (reference sequence). Here the CDR3 reads CASSQGAASGRYEQYF. The CDR3 DNA reads TGTGCCAGCAGCCAAGGTGCGGCTAGCGGGAGATACGAGCAGTACTTC.

A remark on this clone: A junction boundary mismatches the germline segment, possibly from a read error. The chain recombines TRBV6-5 with TRBJ1-1, with 7 nucleotides matching TRBD1. The CDR3 is 13 amino acids. Germline values: CDR1 MNHEY, CDR2 SVGAGI. The CDR3 loop reads CASSYLAGGYSVF. The CDR3, as DNA: TGTGCCAGCAGTTACTTGGCAGGGGGATATTCGGTCTTT.

V and J are TRBV24-1 and TRBJ1-5; no definite D call. The germline gives CDR1 KGHDR, CDR2 SFDVKD. This CDR3 has 16 residues. Deletions cut 3 bases from V and 0 bases from J, with 11 bases between. CDR3 amino acids: CATSDTPAYSNQPQHF. For the CDR3, the DNA is TGTGCCACCAGTGATACGCCCGCCTATAGCAATCAGCCCCAGCATTTT.

This chain uses TRBV5-1 with TRBJ2-7, with 11 bases fitting TRBD2. Losses at the gene ends were 4 bases for V and 3 bases for J; bases not matched to a gene: 3. The germline V gene encodes CDR1 SGHRS and CDR2 YFSETQ. This CDR3 has 14 residues. The CDR3 loop reads CASSPGTSGYEQYF. In DNA, the CDR3 is TGCGCCAGCAGCCCAGGGACTAGCGGCTACGAGCAGTACTTC.

V is TRBV7-9 and J is TRBJ2-5; 13 bases line up with TRBD2. CDR1 is SEHNR and CDR2 is FQNEAQ in the germline V gene (reference sequence). Trimming cost V 3 bases and J 5 bases; bases outside gene matches: 3. This CDR3 has 15 residues. CDR3 bases: TGTGCCAGCAGCTTCGGGACTAGCGGGGTGGAGACCCAGTACTTC. It specifies CASSFGTSGVETQYF.

The CDR3, as DNA: TGTGCCAGCAGTGACACGACAGGATCGGGGTGGGCTGGGGCCAACGTCCTGACTTTC. This encodes CASSDTTGSGWAGANVLTF. The chain joins TRBV2 to TRBJ2-6; TRBD1 is a possible D gene (6 bases). Germline V gives CDR1 SNHLY, CDR2 FYNNEI. V lost 3 bases and J 2 bases, leaving 20 bases between the germline ends. The CDR3 covers 19 residues.

The chain has TRBV30 and TRBJ1-1; D not resolved. Looked up from germline, CDR1 is GTSNPN and CDR2 is SVGIG (reference sequence). The CDR3 has 11 residues. V dropped 0 bases and J dropped 5 bases, with 4 bases sitting between them. For the CDR3, the DNA is TGTGCCTGGAGTGTTAAAACTGAAGCTTTCTTT. Translated: CAWSVKTEAFF.

The V gene is TRBV30, the J gene TRBJ2-1; D possibly corresponds to TRBD1 (6 bases). CDR3 size: 17 residues. The germline V gene has CDR1 GTSNPN and CDR2 SVGIG (reference sequence). V was trimmed by 0 bases and J by 6 bases, leaving 21 bases between them. The CDR3 loop reads CAWSVLQGKASVNEQFF. The CDR3 nucleotides are TGTGCCTGGAGTGTACTACAGGGAAAGGCCTCGGTCAATGAGCAGTTCTTC.

CDR3 amino acids: CASSRGRYGTSTEAFF. As DNA, the CDR3 is TGCGCCAGCAGCAGGGGGCGTTATGGGACCAGCACTGAAGCTTTCTTT. The V call is TRBV5-1, the J call TRBJ1-1; TRBD1 matches at 7 bases. The germline V gene encodes CDR1 SGHRS and CDR2 YFSETQ. V was clipped by 4 bases and J by 4 bases; unmatched bases: 13. The CDR3 loop spans 16 amino acids.

The rearrangement joins TRBV6-5 to TRBJ2-3; D is unclear. The CDR3 spans 12 residues. Deletions cut 10 bases from V and 2 bases from J, with 10 bases between. The germline gives CDR1 MNHEY, CDR2 SVGAGI. The CDR3 coding sequence is TGTGCCACAACCGGTCTCACAGATACGCAGTATTTT. It translates to CATTGLTDTQYF.

The rearrangement uses TRBV29-1 and TRBJ2-7; D is perhaps TRBD1 (6 bases). Germline CDR1 is SQVTM and CDR2 is ANQGSEA. The CDR3 runs to 10 residues. Trimming took off 3 bases at V and 9 bases at J, with 9 bases between the two ends. The CDR3: CSVEKQGQYF. CDR3 sequence (DNA): TGCAGCGTTGAGAAACAGGGGCAGTACTTC.

The genes are TRBV19 and TRBJ2-5; TRBD2 matches at 11 bases. Germline-derived CDR1 and CDR2 are LNHDA and SQIVND (reference sequence). V shed 5 bases, J shed 4 bases, and the junction held 6 bases outside the gene matches. CDR3 length equals 15 residues. The DNA of the CDR3 is TGTGCCAGTAGTGTTGGAACTAGCGGGAGAGAGACCCAGTACTTC. Its translation: CASSVGTSGRETQYF.

The V and J genes are TRBV7-9 and TRBJ1-1; D is perhaps TRBD1 (6 bases). CDR3 length: 15 residues. From germline, CDR1 is SEHNR and CDR2 FQNEAQ (reference sequence). The germline V and J ends were trimmed by 8 bases and 4 bases, with 20 bases remaining between them. Here the CDR3 reads CASSNQGLGGTEAFF. The CDR3 region has the DNA TGTGCCAGCTCGAATCAGGGGTTAGGGGGCACTGAAGCTTTCTTT.

This clone was recorded once. Because it lacks the conserved phenylalanine or tryptophan at the end, this CDR3 is likely a read error. The DNA is left out, because the CDR3 cannot be placed on it with certainty; the CDR3 is given as TCRdb lists it. The rearrangement joins TRBV21-1 to TRBJ2-7; TRBD2, as called in the table, went unchecked against the DNA. TRBV21-1 is recorded as a pseudogene. The CDR3 spans 12 residues, counting both ends. The chain's CDR3 is CASSPGEQAGHS.

This sequence joins TRBV11-1 and TRBJ1-2; 9 nucleotides align to TRBD1. Germline assignment: CDR1 SGHAT and CDR2 FQDESV (reference sequence). The CDR3 contains 14 residues. The junction had 1 base not matched to a gene; V was cut back by 5 bases and J by 0 bases. CDR3: CASSRQGANYGYTF. The CDR3 DNA reads TGTGCCAGCAGCCGACAGGGGGCTAACTATGGCTACACCTTC.

This clone came up a few times. The rearrangement uses TRBV6-2 or TRBV6-3 and TRBJ2-3; possibly TRBD1 for D (5 bases). CDR1 and CDR2 (germline): MNHEY, SVGEGT. The CDR3 totals 19 residues. V shed 0 bases and J shed 0 bases, with 19 bases lying between them. The CDR3 DNA follows: TGTGCCAGCAGTTACTCAACACGGACATACCGATATAGCACAGATACGCAGTATTTT. Protein product: CASSYSTRTYRYSTDTQYF.

The gene calls are TRBV7-2 and TRBJ2-1, with 10 bases identical to TRBD2. With 6 bases clipped from V and 3 bases from J, the junction kept 5 bases outside the gene matches. The CDR3 contains 15 residues. The V gene's germline CDR1 is SGHTA and CDR2 FQGNSA. CDR3 region: CASRPSGSGYNEQFF. In DNA, the CDR3 is TGTGCCAGCAGACCTAGCGGGAGTGGCTACAATGAGCAGTTCTTC.

The chain uses TRBV14 and TRBJ2-7, with 13 nucleotides matching TRBD2. The CDR3 totals 17 residues. Germline V gives CDR1 SGHDN, CDR2 FVKESK. Trimming at V came to 0 bases and at J to 3 bases, leaving 5 bases not matched to a gene. The CDR3 loop is CASSQDGGLAGSYEQYF. The CDR3 DNA reads as TGTGCCAGCAGCCAAGATGGGGGACTAGCGGGAAGCTACGAGCAGTACTTC. Full variable domain (missing parts from reference TRBV14 and TRBJ2-7): EAGVTQFPSHSVIEKGQTVTLRCDPISGHDNLYWYRRVMGKEIKFLLHFVKESKQDESGMPNNRFLAERTGGTYSTLKVQPAELEDSGVYFCASSQDGGLAGSYEQYFGPGTRLTVT.